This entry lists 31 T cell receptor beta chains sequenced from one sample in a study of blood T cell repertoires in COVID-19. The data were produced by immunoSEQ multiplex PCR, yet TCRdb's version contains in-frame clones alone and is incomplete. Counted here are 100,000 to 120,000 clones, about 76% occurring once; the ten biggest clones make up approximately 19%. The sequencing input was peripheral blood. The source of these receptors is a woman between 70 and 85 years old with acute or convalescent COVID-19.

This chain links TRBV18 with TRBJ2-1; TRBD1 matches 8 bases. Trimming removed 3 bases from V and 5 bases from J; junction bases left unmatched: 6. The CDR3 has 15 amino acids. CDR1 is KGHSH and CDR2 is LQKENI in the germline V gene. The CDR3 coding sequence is TGTGCCAGCTCACCTAGGACAGGGTTCGACAATGAGCAGTTCTTC. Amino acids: CASSPRTGFDNEQFF.

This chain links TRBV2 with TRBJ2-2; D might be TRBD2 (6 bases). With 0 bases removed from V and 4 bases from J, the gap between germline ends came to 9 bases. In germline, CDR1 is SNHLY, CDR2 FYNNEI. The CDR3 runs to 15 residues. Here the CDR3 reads CASSEARGGTGELFF. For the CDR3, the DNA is TGTGCCAGCAGTGAAGCGCGGGGAGGCACCGGGGAGCTGTTTTTT.

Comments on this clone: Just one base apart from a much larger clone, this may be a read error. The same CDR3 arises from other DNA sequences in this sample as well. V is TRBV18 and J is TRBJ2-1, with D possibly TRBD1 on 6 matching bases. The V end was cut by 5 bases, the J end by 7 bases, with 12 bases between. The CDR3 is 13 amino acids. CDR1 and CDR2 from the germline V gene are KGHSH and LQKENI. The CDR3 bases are TGTGCCAGCTCATCGGGGCAGGGGAATGAGCAGTTCTTC. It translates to CASSSGQGNEQFF.

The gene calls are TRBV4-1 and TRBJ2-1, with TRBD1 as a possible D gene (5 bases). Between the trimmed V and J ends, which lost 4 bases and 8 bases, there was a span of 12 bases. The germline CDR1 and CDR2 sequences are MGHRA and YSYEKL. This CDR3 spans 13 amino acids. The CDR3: CASSRQNVDEQFF. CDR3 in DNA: TGCGCCAGCAGCCGACAGAATGTGGATGAGCAGTTCTTC.

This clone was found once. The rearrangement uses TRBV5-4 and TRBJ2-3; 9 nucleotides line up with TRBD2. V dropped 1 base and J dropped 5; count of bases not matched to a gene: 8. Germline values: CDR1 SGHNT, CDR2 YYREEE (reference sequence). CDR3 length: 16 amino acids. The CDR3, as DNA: TGTGCCAGCAGCTTGATCGGGCTAGCGGGGCGAGATACGCAGTATTTT. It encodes CASSLIGLAGRDTQYF. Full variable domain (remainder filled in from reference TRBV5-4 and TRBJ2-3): ETGVTQSPTHLIKTRGQQVTLRCSSQSGHNTVSWYQQALGQGPQFIFQYYREEENGRGNFPPRFSGLQFPNYSSELNVNALELDDSALYLCASSLIGLAGRDTQYFGPGTRLTVL.

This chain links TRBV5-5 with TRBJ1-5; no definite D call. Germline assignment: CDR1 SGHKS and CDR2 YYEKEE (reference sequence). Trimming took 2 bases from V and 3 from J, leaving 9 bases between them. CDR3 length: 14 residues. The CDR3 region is CASSFNANNQPQHF. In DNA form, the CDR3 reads TGTGCCAGCAGCTTTAATGCGAACAATCAGCCCCAGCATTTT. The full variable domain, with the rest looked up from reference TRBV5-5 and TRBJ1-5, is DAGVTQSPTHLIKTRGQQVTLRCSPISGHKSVSWYQQVLGQGPQFIFQYYEKEERGRGNFPDRFSARQFPNYSSELNVNALLLGDSALYLCASSFNANNQPQHFGDGTRLSIL.

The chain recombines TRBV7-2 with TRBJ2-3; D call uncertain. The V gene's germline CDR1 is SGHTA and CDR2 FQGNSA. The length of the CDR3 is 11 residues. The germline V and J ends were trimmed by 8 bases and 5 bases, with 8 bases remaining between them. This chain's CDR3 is CASGSGDTQYF. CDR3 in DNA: TGTGCCAGCGGGTCGGGAGATACGCAGTATTTT.

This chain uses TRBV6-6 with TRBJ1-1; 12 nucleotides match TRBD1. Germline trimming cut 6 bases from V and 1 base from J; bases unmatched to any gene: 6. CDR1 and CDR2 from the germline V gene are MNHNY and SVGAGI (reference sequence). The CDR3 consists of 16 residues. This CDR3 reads CASRPGQGAGNTEAFF. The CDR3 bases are TGTGCCAGCAGACCGGGACAGGGGGCTGGGAACACTGAAGCTTTCTTT.

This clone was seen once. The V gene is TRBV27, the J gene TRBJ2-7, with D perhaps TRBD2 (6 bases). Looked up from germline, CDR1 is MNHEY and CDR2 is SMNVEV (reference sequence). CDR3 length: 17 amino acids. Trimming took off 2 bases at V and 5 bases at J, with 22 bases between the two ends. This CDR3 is CASSLNARGNRRHEQYF. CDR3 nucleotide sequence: TGTGCCAGCAGTTTAAACGCTCGCGGGAATCGCCGCCACGAGCAGTACTTC.

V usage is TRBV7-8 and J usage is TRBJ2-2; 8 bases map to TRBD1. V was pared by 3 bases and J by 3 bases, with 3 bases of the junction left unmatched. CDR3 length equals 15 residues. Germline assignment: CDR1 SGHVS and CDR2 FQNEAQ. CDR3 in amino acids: CASSLTGADTGELFF. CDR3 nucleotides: TGTGCCAGCAGCTTGACAGGGGCCGACACCGGGGAGCTGTTTTTT.

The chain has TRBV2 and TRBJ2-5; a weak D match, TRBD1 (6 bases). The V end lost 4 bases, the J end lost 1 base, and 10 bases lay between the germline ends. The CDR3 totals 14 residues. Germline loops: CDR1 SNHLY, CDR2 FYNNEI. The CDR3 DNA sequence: TGTGCCAGCAGTGGGACAGTTTTCCAAGAGACCCAGTACTTC. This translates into CASSGTVFQETQYF.

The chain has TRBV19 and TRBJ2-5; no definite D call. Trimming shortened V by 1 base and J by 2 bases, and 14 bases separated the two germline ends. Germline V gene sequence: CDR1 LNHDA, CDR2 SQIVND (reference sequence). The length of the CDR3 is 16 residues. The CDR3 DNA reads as TGTGCCAGTAGTATAGGGGCTATCCCGATACAAGAGACCCAGTACTTC. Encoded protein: CASSIGAIPIQETQYF.

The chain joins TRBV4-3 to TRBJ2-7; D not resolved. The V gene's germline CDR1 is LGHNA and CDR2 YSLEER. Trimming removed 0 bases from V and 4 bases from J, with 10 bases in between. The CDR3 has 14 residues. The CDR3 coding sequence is TGCGCCAGCAGCCAAGATCATGGCCCATACGAGCAGTACTTC. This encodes CASSQDHGPYEQYF.

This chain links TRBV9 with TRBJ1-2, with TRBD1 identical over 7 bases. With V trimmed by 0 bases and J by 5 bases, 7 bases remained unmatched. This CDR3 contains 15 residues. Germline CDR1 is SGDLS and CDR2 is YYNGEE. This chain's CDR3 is CASSVAPGTAYGYTF. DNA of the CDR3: TGTGCCAGCAGCGTAGCCCCCGGGACAGCTTATGGCTACACCTTC.

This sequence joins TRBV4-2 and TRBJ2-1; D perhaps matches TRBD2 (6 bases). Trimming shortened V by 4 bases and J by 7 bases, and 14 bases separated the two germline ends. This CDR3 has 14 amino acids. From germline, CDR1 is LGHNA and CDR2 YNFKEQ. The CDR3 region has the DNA TGTGCCAGCAGCCGGGTGGGTAGCGGAAATGAGCAGTTCTTC. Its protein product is CASSRVGSGNEQFF.

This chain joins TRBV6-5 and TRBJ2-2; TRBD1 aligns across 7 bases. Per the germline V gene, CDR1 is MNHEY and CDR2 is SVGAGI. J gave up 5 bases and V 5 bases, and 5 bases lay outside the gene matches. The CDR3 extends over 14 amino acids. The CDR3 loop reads CASSQIQGTGELFF. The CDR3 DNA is TGTGCCAGCAGTCAAATACAGGGGACCGGGGAGCTGTTTTTT.

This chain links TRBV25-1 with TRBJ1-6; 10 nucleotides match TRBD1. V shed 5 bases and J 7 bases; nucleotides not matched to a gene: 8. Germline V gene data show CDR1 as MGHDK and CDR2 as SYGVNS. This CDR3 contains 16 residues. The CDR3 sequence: CASSPTGGQGNSPLHF. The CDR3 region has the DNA TGTGCCAGCAGTCCGACCGGGGGACAGGGGAATTCACCCCTCCACTTT.

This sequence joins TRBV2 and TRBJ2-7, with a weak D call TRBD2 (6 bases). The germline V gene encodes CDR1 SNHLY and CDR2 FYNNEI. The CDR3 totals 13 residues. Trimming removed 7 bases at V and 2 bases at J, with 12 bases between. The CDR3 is CASTGTLTYEQYF. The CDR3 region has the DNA TGTGCCAGCACCGGGACTCTCACCTACGAGCAGTACTTC.

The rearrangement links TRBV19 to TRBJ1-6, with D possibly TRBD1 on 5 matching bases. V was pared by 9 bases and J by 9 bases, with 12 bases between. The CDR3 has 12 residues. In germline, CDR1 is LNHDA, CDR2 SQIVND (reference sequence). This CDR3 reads CASRVFGSPLHF. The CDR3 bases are TGTGCCAGCAGGGTGTTTGGTTCACCCCTCCACTTT.

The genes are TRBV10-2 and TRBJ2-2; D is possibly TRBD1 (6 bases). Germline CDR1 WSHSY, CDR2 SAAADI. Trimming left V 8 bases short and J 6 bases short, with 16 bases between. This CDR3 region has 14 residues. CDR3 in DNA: TGCGCCAGCCAAGGGACAAGGTCGTCCGGGGAGCTGTTTTTT. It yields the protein CASQGTRSSGELFF.

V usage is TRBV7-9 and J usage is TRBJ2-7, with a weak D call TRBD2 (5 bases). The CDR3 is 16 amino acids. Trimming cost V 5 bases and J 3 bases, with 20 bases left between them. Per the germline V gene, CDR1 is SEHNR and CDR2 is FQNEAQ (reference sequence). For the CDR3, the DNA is TGTGCCAGCAGCAAAGGGCGGGCTTCGGGAATCTACGAGCAGTACTTC. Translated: CASSKGRASGIYEQYF.

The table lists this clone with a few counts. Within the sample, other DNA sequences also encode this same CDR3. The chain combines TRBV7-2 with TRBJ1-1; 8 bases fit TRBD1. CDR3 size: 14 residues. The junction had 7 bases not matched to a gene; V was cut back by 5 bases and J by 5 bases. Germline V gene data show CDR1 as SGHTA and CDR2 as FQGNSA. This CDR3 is CASSPGQGWTEAFF. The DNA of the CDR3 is TGTGCCAGCAGCCCTGGACAGGGTTGGACTGAAGCTTTCTTT.

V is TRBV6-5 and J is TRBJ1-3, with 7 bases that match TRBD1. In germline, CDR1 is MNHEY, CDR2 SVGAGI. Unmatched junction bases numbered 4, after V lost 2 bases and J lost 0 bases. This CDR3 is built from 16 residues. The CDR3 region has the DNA TGTGCCAGCAGTTACAAAGGGACAGACTCTGGAAACACCATATATTTT. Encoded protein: CASSYKGTDSGNTIYF.

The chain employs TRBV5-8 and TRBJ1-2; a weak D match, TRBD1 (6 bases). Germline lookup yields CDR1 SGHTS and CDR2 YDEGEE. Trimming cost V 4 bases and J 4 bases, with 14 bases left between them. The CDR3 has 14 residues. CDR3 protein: CASSSAGALYGYTF. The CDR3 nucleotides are TGTGCCAGCAGCAGTGCGGGGGCTCTCTATGGCTACACCTTC.

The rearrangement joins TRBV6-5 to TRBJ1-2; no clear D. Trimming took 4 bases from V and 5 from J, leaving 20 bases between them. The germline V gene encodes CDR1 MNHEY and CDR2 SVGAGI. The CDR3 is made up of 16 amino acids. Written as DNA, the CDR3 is TGTGCCAGCAGTTCCACTGGAGTCGGCGAAACATATGGCTACACCTTC. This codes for CASSSTGVGETYGYTF.

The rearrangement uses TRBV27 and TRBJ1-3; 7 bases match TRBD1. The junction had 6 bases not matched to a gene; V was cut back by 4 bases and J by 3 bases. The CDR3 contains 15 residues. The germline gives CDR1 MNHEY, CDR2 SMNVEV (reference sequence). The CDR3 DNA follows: TGTGCCAGCAGTTCACAGGGGAGGAGTGGAAACACCATATATTTT. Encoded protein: CASSSQGRSGNTIYF.

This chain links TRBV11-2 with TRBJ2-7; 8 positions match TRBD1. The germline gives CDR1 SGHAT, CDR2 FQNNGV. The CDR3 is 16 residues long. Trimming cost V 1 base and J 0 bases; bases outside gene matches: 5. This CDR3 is CASSLGTGYSSYEQYF. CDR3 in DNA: TGTGCCAGCAGCTTAGGGACAGGGTACAGCTCCTACGAGCAGTACTTC. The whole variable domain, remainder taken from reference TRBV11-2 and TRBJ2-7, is EAGVAQSPRYKIIEKRQSVAFWCNPISGHATLYWYQQILGQGPKLLIQFQNNGVVDDSQLPKDRFSAERLKGVDSTLKIQPAKLEDSAVYLCASSLGTGYSSYEQYFGPGTRLTVT.

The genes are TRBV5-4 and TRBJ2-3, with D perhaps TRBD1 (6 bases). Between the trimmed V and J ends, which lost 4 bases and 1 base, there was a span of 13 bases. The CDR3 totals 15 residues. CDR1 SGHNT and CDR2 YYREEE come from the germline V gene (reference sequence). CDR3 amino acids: CASSPDSSGTDTQYF. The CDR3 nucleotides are TGTGCCAGCAGCCCGGACAGCTCTGGCACAGATACGCAGTATTTT.

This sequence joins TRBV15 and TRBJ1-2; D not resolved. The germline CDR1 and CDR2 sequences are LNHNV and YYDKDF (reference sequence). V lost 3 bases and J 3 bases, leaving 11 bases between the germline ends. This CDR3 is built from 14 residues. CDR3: CATSRVGVDYGYTF. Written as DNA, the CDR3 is TGTGCCACCAGCAGGGTCGGGGTGGACTATGGCTACACCTTC. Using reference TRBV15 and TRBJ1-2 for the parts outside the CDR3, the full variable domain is DAMVIQNPRYQVTQFGKPVTLSCSQTLNHNVMYWYQQKSSQAPKLLFHYYDKDFNNEADTPDNFQSRRPNTSFCFLDIRSPGLGDTAMYLCATSRVGVDYGYTFGSGTRLTVV.

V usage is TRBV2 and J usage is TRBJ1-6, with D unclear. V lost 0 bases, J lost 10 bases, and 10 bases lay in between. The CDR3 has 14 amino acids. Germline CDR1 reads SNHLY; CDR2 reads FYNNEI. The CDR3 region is CASSEAAAHSPLHF. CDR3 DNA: TGTGCCAGCAGTGAAGCAGCCGCCCACTCACCCCTCCACTTT.

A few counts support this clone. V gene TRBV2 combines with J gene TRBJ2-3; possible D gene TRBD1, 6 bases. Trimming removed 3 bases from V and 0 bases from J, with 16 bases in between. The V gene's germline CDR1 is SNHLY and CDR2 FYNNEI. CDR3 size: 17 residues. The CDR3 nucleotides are TGTGCCAGCAGTGAGGCGCTCACAGGGCCCAGCACAGATACGCAGTATTTT. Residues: CASSEALTGPSTDTQYF.